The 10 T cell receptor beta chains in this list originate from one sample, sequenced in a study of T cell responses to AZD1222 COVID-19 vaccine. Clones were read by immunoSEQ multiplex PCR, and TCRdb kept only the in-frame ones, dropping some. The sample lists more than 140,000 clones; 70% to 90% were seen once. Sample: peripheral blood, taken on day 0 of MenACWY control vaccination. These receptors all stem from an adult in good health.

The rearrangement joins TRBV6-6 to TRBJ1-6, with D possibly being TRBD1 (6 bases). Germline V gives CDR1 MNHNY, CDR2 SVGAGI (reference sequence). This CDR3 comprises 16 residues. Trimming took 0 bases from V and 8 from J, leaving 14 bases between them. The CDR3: CASSYSTRRGDSPLHF. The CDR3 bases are TGTGCCAGCAGTTACTCGACCCGCAGGGGCGATTCACCCCTCCACTTT.

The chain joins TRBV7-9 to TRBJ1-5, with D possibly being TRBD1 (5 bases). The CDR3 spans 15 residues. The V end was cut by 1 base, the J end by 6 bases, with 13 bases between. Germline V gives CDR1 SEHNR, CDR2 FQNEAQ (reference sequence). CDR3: CASSLETTAGQPQHF. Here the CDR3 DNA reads TGTGCCAGCAGCTTAGAGACGACAGCGGGTCAGCCCCAGCATTTT.

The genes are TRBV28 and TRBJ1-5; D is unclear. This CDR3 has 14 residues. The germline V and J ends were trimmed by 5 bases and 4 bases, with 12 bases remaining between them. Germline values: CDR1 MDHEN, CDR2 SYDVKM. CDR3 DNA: TGTGCCAGCAGTGCCCTGGGCCGGAATCAGCCCCAGCATTTT. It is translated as CASSALGRNQPQHF. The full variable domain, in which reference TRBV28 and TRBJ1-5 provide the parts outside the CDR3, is DVKVTQSSRYLVKRTGEKVFLECVQDMDHENMFWYRQDPGLGLRLIYFSYDVKMKEKGDIPEGYSVSREKKERFSLILESASTNQTSMYLCASSALGRNQPQHFGDGTRLSIL.

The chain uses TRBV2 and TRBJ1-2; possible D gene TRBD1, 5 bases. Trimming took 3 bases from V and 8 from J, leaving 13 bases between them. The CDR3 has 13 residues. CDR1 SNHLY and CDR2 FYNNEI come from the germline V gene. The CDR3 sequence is CASSEMQGKGYTF. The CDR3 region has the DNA TGTGCCAGCAGTGAGATGCAGGGCAAAGGCTACACCTTC. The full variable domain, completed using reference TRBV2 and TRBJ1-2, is EPEVTQTPSHQVTQMGQEVILRCVPISNHLYFYWYRQILGQKVEFLVSFYNNEISEKSEIFDDQFSVERPDGSNFTLKIRSTKLEDSAMYFCASSEMQGKGYTFGSGTRLTVV.

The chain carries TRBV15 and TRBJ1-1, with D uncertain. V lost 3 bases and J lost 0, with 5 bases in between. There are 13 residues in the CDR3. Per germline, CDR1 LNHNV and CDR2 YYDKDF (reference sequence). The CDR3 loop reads CATSSGLNTEAFF. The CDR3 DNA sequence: TGTGCCACCAGCAGCGGCTTGAACACTGAAGCTTTCTTT. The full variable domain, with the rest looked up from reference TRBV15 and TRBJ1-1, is DAMVIQNPRYQVTQFGKPVTLSCSQTLNHNVMYWYQQKSSQAPKLLFHYYDKDFNNEADTPDNFQSRRPNTSFCFLDIRSPGLGDTAMYLCATSSGLNTEAFFGQGTRLTVV.

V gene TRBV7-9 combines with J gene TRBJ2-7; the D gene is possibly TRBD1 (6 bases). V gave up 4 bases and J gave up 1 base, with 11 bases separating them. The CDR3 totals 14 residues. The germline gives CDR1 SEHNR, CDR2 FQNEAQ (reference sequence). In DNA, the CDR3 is TGTGCCAGCAGCTCCCGGGACAAGTCCTACGAGCAGTACTTC. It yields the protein CASSSRDKSYEQYF.

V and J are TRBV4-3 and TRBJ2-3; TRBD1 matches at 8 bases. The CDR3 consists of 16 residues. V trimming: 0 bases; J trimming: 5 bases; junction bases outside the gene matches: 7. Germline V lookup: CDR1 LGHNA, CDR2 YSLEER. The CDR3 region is CASSQDGVQGVDTQYF. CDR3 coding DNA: TGCGCCAGCAGCCAAGACGGGGTACAGGGGGTAGATACGCAGTATTTT.

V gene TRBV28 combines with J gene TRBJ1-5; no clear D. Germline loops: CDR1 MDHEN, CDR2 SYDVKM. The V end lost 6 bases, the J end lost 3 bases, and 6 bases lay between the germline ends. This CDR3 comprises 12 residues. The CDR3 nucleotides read TGTGCCAGCAGAGATCCCAATCAGCCCCAGCATTTT. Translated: CASRDPNQPQHF.

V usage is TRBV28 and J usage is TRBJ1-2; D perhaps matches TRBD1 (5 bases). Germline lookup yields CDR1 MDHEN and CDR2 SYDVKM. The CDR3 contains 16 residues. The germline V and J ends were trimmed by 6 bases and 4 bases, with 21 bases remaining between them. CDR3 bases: TGTGCCAGCAGCGGTGGGGGGGAGGCCGCTACCTATGGCTACACCTTC. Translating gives CASSGGGEAATYGYTF.

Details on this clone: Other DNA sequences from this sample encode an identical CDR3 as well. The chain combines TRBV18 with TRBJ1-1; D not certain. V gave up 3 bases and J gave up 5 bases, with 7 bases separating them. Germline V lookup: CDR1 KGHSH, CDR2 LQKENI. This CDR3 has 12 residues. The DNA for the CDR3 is TGTGCCAGCTCACCGGAACGTACTGAAGCTTTCTTT. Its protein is CASSPERTEAFF. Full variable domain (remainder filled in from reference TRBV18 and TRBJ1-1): NAGVMQNPRHLVRRRGQEARLRCSPMKGHSHVYWYRQLPEEGLKFMVYLQKENIIDESGMPKERFSAEFPKEGPSILRIQQVVRGDSAAYFCASSPERTEAFFGQGTRLTVV.